This TCR beta chain comes out of a study of HIV-infected patients and healthy controls. In this sample, this clonotype turned up a few times. The antigen remains undetermined. Broader study findings: Eight alpha and eight beta V genes differed significantly in mean usage between HIV-infected patients and controls.

No cell fractionation was done, so the repertoire covers all unsorted peripheral blood T cells. cDNA was made from approximately 0.55 ug RNA using alpha and beta constant primers. Separate chain-specific third strand synthesis with multiplexing indices produced the alpha and beta libraries. TCRdb reprocessed the 5' RACE reads with MiXCR, giving one entry per CDR3 protein. The profile shows 15,000 to 20,000 distinct CDR3 sequences, 10% of them singletons. This CDR3 is built from 16 residues. V gave up 1 base and J gave up 3 bases, with 13 bases separating them. The receptor was isolated from an adult in good health. The chain couples TRBV12-3 or TRBV12-4 to TRBJ1-5; possibly TRBD1 for D (5 bases). The sequencing input was blood. Here the CDR3 DNA reads TGTGCCAGCAGTTTAGAGGGGAAACAGGCCAATCAGCCCCAGCATTTT. Its translation is CASSLEGKQANQPQHF.